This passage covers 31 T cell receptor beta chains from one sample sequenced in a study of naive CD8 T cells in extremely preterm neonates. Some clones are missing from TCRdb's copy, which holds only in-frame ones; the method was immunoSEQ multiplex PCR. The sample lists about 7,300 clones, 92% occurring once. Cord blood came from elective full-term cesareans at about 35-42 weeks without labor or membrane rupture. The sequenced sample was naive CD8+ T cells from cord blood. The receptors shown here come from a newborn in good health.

CDR3 nucleotides: TGTGCCAGCAGCGGGGGGGGCTCCTACAATGAGCAGTTCTTC. Its protein product is CASSGGGSYNEQFF. The chain combines TRBV9 with TRBJ2-1, with TRBD2 identical over 7 bases. Germline loops: CDR1 SGDLS, CDR2 YYNGEE. The CDR3 runs 14 residues. Trimming cost V 3 bases and J 0 bases; bases outside gene matches: 0.

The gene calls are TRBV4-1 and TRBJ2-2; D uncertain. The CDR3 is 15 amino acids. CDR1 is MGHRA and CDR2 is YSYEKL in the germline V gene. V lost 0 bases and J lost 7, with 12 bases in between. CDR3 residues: CASSQETGTGGELFF. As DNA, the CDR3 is TGCGCCAGCAGCCAAGAGACCGGTACGGGCGGGGAGCTGTTTTTT.

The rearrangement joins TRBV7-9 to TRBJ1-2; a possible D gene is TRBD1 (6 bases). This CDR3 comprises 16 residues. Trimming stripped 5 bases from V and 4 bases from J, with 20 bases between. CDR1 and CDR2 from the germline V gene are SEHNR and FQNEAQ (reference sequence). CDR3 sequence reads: CASSPQSGTRTYGYTF. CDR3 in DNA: TGTGCCAGCAGCCCCCAATCCGGGACAAGGACCTATGGCTACACCTTC.

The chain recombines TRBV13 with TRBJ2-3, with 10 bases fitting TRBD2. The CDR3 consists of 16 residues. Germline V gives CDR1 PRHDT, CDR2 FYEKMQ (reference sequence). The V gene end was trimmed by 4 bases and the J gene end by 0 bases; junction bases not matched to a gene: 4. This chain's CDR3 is CASSSWTSGSTDTQYF. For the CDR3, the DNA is TGTGCCAGCAGCTCGTGGACTAGCGGAAGCACAGATACGCAGTATTTT. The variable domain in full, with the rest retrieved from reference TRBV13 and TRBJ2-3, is AAGVIQSPRHLIKEKRETATLKCYPIPRHDTVYWYQQGPGQDPQFLISFYEKMQSDKGSIPDRFSAQQFSDYHSELNMSSLELGDSALYFCASSSWTSGSTDTQYFGPGTRLTVL.

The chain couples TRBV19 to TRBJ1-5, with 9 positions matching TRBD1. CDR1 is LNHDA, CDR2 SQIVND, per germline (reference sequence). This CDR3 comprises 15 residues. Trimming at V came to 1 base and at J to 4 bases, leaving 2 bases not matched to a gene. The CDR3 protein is CASSIGTGANQPQHF. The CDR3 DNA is TGTGCCAGTAGTATAGGGACAGGGGCAAATCAGCCCCAGCATTTT.

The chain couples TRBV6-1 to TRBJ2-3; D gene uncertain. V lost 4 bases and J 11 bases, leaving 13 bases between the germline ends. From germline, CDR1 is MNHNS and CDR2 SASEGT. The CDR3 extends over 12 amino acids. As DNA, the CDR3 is TGTGCCAGCAGTGTTACTCCCGGTAGGCAGTATTTT. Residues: CASSVTPGRQYF.

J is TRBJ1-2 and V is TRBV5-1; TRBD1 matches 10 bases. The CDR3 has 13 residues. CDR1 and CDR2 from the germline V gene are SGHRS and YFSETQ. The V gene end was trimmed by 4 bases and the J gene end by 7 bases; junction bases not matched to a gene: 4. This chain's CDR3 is CASSPTGGSGYTF. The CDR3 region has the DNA TGCGCCAGCAGCCCGACAGGGGGCAGTGGCTACACCTTC.

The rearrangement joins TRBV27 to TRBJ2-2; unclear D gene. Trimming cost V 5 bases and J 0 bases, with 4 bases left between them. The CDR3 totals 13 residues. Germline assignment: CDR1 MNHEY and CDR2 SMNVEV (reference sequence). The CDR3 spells CASSLSNTGELFF. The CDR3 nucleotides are TGTGCCAGCAGTCTCTCGAACACCGGGGAGCTGTTTTTT.

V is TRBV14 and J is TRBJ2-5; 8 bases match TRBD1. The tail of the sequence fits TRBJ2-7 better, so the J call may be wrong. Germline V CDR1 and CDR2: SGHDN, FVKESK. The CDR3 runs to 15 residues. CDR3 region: CASSQLRTGKDEQYF. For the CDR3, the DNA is TGTGCCAGCAGCCAATTAAGGACAGGGAAAGACGAGCAGTACTTC.

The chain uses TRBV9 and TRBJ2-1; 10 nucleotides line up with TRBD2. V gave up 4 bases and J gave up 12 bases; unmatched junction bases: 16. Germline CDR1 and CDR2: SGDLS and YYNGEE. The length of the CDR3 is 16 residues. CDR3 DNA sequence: TGTGCCAGCAGCACGAGGTCCCTAGCGGGAGAGGTGGTGCAGTTCTTC. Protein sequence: CASSTRSLAGEVVQFF.

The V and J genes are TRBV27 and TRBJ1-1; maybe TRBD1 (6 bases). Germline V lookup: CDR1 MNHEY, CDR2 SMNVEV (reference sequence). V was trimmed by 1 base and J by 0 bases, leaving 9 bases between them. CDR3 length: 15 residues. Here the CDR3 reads CASSLYNRVNTEAFF. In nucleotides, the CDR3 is TGTGCCAGCAGTTTATATAACAGGGTGAACACTGAAGCTTTCTTT.

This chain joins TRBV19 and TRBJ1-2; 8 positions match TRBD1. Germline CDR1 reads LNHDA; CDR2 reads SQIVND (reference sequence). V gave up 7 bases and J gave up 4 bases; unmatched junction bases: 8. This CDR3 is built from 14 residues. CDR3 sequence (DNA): TGTGCCAGTAACCCGGACAGGGTGGGCTATGGCTACACCTTC. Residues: CASNPDRVGYGYTF.

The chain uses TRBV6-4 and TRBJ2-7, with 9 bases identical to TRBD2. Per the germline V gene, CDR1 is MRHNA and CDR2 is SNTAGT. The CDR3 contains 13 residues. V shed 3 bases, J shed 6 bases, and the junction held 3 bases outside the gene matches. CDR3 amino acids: CASSEVAGAEQYF. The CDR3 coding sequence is TGTGCCAGCAGTGAGGTAGCGGGAGCCGAGCAGTACTTC.

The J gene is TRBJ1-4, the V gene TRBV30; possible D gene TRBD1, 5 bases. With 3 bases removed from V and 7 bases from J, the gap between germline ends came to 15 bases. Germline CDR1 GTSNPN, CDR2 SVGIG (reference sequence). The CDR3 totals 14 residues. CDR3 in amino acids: CAWSLDSFVEKLFF. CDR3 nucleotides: TGTGCCTGGAGCCTCGACAGCTTCGTTGAAAAACTGTTTTTT. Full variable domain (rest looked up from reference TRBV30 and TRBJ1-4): SQTIHQWPATLVQPVGSPLSLECTVEGTSNPNLYWYRQAAGRGLQLLFYSVGIGQISSEVPQNLSASRPQDRQFILSSKKLLLSDSGFYLCAWSLDSFVEKLFFGSGTQLSVL.

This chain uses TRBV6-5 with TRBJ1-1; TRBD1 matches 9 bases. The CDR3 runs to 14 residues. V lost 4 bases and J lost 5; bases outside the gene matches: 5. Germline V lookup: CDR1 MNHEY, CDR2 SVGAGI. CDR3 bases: TGTGCCAGCAGTTTCCGGGACAGGGAAACTGAAGCTTTCTTT. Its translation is CASSFRDRETEAFF.

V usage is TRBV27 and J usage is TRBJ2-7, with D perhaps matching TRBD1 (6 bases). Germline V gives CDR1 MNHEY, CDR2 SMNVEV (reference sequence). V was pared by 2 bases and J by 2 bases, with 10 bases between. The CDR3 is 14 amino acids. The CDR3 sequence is CASSLRGSAYEQYF. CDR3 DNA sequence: TGTGCCAGCAGTTTAAGGGGGAGCGCCTACGAGCAGTACTTC.

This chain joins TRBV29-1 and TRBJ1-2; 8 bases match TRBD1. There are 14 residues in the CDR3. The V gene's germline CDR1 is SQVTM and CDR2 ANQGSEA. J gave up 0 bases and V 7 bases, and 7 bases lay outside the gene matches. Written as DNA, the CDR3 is TGCAGCGCCAACAGGGGGGGAGCTAACTATGGCTACACCTTC. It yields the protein CSANRGGANYGYTF.

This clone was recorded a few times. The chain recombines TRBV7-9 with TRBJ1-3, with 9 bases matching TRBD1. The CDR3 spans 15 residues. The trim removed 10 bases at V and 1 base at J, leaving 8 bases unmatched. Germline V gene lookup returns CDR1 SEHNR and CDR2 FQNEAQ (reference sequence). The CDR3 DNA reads TGTGCCACCGAACCACAGGGGGCTTCTGGAAACACCATATATTTT. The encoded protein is CATEPQGASGNTIYF.

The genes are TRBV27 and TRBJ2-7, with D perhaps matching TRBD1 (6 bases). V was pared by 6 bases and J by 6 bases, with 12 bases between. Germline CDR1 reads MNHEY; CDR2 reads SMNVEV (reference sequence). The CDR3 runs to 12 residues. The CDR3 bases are TGTGCCAGCAGACAGGGTCCTGGCGAGCAGTACTTC. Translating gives CASRQGPGEQYF.

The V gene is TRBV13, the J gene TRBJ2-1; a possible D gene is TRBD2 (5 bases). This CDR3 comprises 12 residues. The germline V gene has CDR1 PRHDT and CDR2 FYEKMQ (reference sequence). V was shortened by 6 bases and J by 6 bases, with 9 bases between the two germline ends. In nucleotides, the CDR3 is TGTGCCAGCAGGACGGGATCCAATGAGCAGTTCTTC. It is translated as CASRTGSNEQFF.

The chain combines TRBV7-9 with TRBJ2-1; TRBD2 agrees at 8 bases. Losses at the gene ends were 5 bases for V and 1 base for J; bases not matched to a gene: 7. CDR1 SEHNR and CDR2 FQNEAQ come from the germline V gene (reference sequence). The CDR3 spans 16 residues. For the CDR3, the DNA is TGTGCCAGCAGCCCACGGGAGGGCCCATCCTACAATGAGCAGTTCTTC. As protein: CASSPREGPSYNEQFF.

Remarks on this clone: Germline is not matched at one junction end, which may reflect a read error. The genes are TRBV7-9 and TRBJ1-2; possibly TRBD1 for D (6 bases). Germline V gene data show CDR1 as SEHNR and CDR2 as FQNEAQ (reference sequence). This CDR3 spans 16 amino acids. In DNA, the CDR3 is TGCGCCAGCAGCCAAGTGATCTTCGGAGCAGGGGATGGCTACACCTTC. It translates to CASSQVIFGAGDGYTF. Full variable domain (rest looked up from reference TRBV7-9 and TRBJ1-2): DTGVSQNPRHKITKRGQNVTFRCDPISEHNRLYWYRQTLGQGPEFLTYFQNEAQLEKSRLLSDRFSAERPKGSFSTLEIQRTEQGDSAMYLCASSQVIFGAGDGYTFGSGTRLTVV.

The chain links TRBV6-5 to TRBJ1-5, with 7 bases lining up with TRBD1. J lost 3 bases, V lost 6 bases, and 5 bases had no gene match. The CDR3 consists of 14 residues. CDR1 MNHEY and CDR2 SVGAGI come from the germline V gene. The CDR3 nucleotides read TGTGCCAGCAGAGAGGGGGCCCACAATCAGCCCCAGCATTTT. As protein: CASREGAHNQPQHF.

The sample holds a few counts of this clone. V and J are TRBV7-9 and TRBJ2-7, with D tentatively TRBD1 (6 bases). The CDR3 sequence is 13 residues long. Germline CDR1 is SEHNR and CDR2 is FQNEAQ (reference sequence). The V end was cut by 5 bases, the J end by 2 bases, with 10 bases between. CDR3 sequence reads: CASSRDTAYEQYF. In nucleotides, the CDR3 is TGTGCCAGCAGCCGGGACACTGCCTACGAGCAGTACTTC.

CDR3 coding DNA: TGTGCCAGTAGTATTTTCGACAGGGGCAATCAGCCCCAGCATTTT. Protein product: CASSIFDRGNQPQHF. This chain uses TRBV19 with TRBJ1-5; 7 bases fit TRBD1. This CDR3 spans 15 amino acids. Trimming took 3 bases from V and 2 from J; bases not matched to a gene: 4. Germline CDR1 LNHDA, CDR2 SQIVND (reference sequence). Complete variable domain (other parts from reference TRBV19 and TRBJ1-5): DGGITQSPKYLFRKEGQNVTLSCEQNLNHDAMYWYRQDPGQGLRLIYYSQIVNDFQKGDIAEGYSVSREKKESFPLTVTSAQKNPTAFYLCASSIFDRGNQPQHFGDGTRLSIL.

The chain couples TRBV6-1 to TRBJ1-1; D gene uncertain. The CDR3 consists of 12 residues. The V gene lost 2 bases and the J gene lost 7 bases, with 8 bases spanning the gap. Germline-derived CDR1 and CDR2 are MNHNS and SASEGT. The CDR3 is CASSEFPLEAFF. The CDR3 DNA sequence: TGTGCCAGCAGTGAATTTCCCCTTGAAGCTTTCTTT.

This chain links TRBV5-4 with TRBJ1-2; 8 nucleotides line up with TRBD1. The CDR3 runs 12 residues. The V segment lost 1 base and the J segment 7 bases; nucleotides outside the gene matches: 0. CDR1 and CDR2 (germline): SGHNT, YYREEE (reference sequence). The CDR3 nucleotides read TGTGCCAGCAGCTTGACAGGGGGTGGCTACACCTTC. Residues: CASSLTGGGYTF. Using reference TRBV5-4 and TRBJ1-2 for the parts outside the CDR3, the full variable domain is ETGVTQSPTHLIKTRGQQVTLRCSSQSGHNTVSWYQQALGQGPQFIFQYYREEENGRGNFPPRFSGLQFPNYSSELNVNALELDDSALYLCASSLTGGGYTFGSGTRLTVV.

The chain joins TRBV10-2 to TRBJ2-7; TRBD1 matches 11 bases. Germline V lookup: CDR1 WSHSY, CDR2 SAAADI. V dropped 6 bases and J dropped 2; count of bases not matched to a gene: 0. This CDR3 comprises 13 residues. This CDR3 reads CASRGQGAYEQYF. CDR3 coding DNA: TGCGCCAGCAGGGGACAGGGGGCCTACGAGCAGTACTTC.

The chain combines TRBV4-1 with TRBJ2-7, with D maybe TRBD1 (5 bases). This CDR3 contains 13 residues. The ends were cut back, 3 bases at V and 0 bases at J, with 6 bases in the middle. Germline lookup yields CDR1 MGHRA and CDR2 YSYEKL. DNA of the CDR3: TGCGCCAGCAGCCAGACAGCCTCCTACGAGCAGTACTTC. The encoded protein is CASSQTASYEQYF.

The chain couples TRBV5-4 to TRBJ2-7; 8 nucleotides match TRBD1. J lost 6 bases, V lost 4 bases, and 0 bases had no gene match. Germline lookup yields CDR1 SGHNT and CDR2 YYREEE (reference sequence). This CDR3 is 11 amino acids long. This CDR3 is CASSDRGEQYF. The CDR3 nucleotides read TGTGCCAGCAGCGACAGGGGCGAGCAGTACTTC. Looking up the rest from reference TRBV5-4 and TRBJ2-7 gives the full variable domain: ETGVTQSPTHLIKTRGQQVTLRCSSQSGHNTVSWYQQALGQGPQFIFQYYREEENGRGNFPPRFSGLQFPNYSSELNVNALELDDSALYLCASSDRGEQYFGPGTRLTVT.

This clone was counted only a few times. This CDR3 is CASSLGQGAYEQYF. CDR3 nucleotides: TGTGCCAGCAGCTTAGGACAGGGGGCCTACGAGCAGTACTTC. The V and J genes are TRBV5-6 and TRBJ2-7, with 10 bases aligning to TRBD1. CDR3 length: 14 amino acids. Germline V gene sequence: CDR1 SGHDT, CDR2 YYEEEE. The V segment lost 2 bases and the J segment 2 bases; nucleotides outside the gene matches: 1.